The T cell receptor (beta chain) described here comes from a study of OX40 agonist ivuxolimab in advanced cancers. Assay used: immunoSEQ multiplex PCR; TCRdb lists only in-frame clones, some missing. The sample holds some 80,000 clones; approximately 89% are singletons and the top ten take approximately 0.38%. With 6 bases removed from V and 1 base from J, the gap between germline ends came to 13 bases. The CDR3 totals 14 residues. The germline V gene encodes CDR1 MNHEY and CDR2 SVGAGI. The clonotype originates from an adult with an advanced solid tumor such as melanoma, head and neck, liver or kidney cancer. Sample: CD4+ or CD8+ T cells sorted from blood, taken in a trial of the OX40 agonist ivuxolimab. The J gene is TRBJ2-7, the V gene TRBV6-5; D might be TRBD1 (6 bases). For the CDR3, the DNA is TGTGCCAGCAGCCTGACAGGACTTTCCTACGAGCAGTACTTC. Translating gives CASSLTGLSYEQYF.